A selection of T cell receptor beta chains follows, all from one sample in a study of blood T cell repertoires in COVID-19. TCRdb's copy holds only in-frame clones and misses some; the assay was immunoSEQ multiplex PCR. The sample holds about 160,000 clones; approximately 79% are singletons and the top ten take about 19%. Sample: peripheral blood. The receptors were gathered from a woman over 75 with acute or convalescent COVID-19. Each CDR3 is given with its conserved first and last residue. The D gene is left open where the match is weak. Clone size is not always given. Where it is, it says once, few, many or a class for expanded clones.

v_call,cdr3_length,d_call,clone_size,j_call,cdr3_aa,cdr3_nt
TRBV29-1,15,.,few,TRBJ2-7,CSVKDRLEGAYEQYF,TGCAGCGTCAAAGACCGACTTGAGGGAGCCTACGAGCAGTACTTC
TRBV10-3,14,.,.,TRBJ1-1,CAISEGGAYTEAFF,TGTGCCATCAGTGAGGGGGGGGCCTACACTGAAGCTTTCTTT
TRBV4-3,15,.,.,TRBJ2-7,CASSQESAGLHEQYF,TGCGCCAGCAGCCAAGAAAGTGCGGGGCTCCACGAGCAGTACTTC
TRBV25-1,12,.,.,TRBJ2-1,CASSELGTGQFF,TGTGCCAGCAGTGAATTAGGTACAGGGCAGTTCTTC
TRBV7-9,16,.,.,TRBJ2-7,CASSLVRQLLPYEQYF,TGTGCCAGCAGCTTAGTACGACAGCTTCTACCCTACGAGCAGTACTTC
TRBV5-1,11,.,.,TRBJ2-5,CATGVEETQYF,TGCGCCACCGGGGTTGAAGAGACCCAGTACTTC
TRBV29-1,13,TRBD1,.,TRBJ1-1,CSVGDRVNTEAFF,TGCAGCGTTGGGGACAGGGTGAACACTGAAGCTTTCTTT
TRBV7-2,15,TRBD2,.,TRBJ2-1,CASSPSGDRYNEQFF,TGTGCCAGCAGTCCTAGCGGGGACCGCTACAATGAGCAGTTCTTC
TRBV2,14,.,.,TRBJ1-1,CASSGVGAGTEAFF,TGTGCCAGCAGTGGCGTGGGGGCGGGCACTGAAGCTTTCTTT
TRBV5-5,14,.,.,TRBJ2-5,CASIVDSTQETQYF,TGTGCCAGCATCGTTGACAGTACCCAAGAGACCCAGTACTTC
TRBV5-4,13,.,.,TRBJ2-1,CASSYSRAGEQFF,TGTGCCAGCAGCTACTCACGGGCGGGTGAGCAGTTCTTC
TRBV9,14,.,.,TRBJ2-2,CASSEGLNTGELFF,TGTGCCAGCAGCGAAGGACTAAACACCGGGGAGCTGTTTTTT
TRBV7-2,12,TRBD1,.,TRBJ1-1,CATRGLNTEAFF,TGTGCCACCAGGGGGCTAAACACTGAAGCTTTCTTT
TRBV29-1,14,TRBD1,.,TRBJ2-7,CSVVTRDRIHEQYF,TGCAGCGTCGTGACTCGGGACAGGATCCACGAGCAGTACTTC
TRBV7-8,12,.,.,TRBJ2-3,CASSPTRVEQYF,TGTGCCAGCAGCCCCACCCGGGTCGAGCAGTATTTT
TRBV6-2/TRBV6-3,14,TRBD2,.,TRBJ2-5,CASRPSGEGETQYF,TGTGCCAGCAGACCTAGCGGGGAGGGTGAGACCCAGTACTTC
TRBV4-2,16,.,.,TRBJ2-1,CASSQGGIRGQGEQFF,TGTGCCAGCAGCCAGGGGGGGATCCGGGGACAAGGGGAGCAGTTCTTC
TRBV30,13,.,.,TRBJ1-5,CAWSRTGNQPQHF,TGTGCCTGGAGCCGGACGGGGAATCAGCCCCAGCATTTT
TRBV6-6,13,.,.,TRBJ1-6,CASSYEYNSPLHF,TGTGCCAGCAGTTACGAGTATAATTCACCCCTCCACTTT
TRBV15,19,.,once,TRBJ1-4,CATSRSNRGGTGINEKLFF,TGTGCCACCAGCAGATCCAATAGGGGGGGTACAGGTATTAATGAAAAACTGTTTTTT
TRBV15,12,.,.,TRBJ1-1,CATSPEYGRAFF,TGTGCCACCAGCCCGGAGTACGGTCGAGCTTTCTTT
TRBV21-1,14,.,few,TRBJ1-4,CASSKGDRPEKLFF,TGTGCCAGCAGCAAAGGGGACAGGCCTGAAAAACTGTTTTTT
TRBV3-1/TRBV3-2,14,.,.,TRBJ2-1,CASTRGRSYNEQFF,TGTGCCAGCACTAGGGGCAGGTCCTACAATGAGCAGTTCTTC
TRBV2,14,TRBD1,.,TRBJ1-5,CASSGGGSRQPQHF,TGTGCCAGCAGTGGAGGGGGCTCCCGTCAGCCCCAGCATTTT
TRBV2,13,.,.,TRBJ1-2,CASEGSFGYGYTF,TGTGCCAGCGAAGGGAGTTTCGGCTATGGCTACACCTTC
TRBV4-1,17,TRBD2,.,TRBJ2-3,CASSPGLALLGTDTQYF,TGCGCCAGCAGCCCGGGACTAGCGTTATTGGGCACAGATACGCAGTATTTT
TRBV30,12,.,.,TRBJ2-3,CAWSVSGDTQYF,TGTGCCTGGAGTGTGTCCGGAGATACGCAGTATTTT
TRBV19,13,.,once,TRBJ1-1,CASMETVNTEAFF,TGTGCCAGTATGGAGACGGTGAACACTGAAGCTTTCTTT
TRBV7-2,12,.,.,TRBJ2-1,CASRLLAAEQFF,TGTGCCAGCAGGTTACTAGCCGCTGAGCAGTTCTTC
TRBV25-1,15,.,.,TRBJ2-1,CASSGTPENLNEQFF,TGTGCCAGCAGTGGTACCCCCGAGAACCTGAATGAGCAGTTCTTC
TRBV20-1,15,.,.,TRBJ1-1,CSVSRGRGMNTEAFF,TGCAGCGTTAGTCGGGGTCGGGGAATGAACACTGAAGCTTTCTTT
TRBV30,16,.,.,TRBJ1-5,CAWRAPGQNSNQPQHF,TGTGCCTGGAGGGCCCCGGGACAAAATAGCAATCAGCCCCAGCATTTT
TRBV20-1,13,.,.,TRBJ1-3,CSASLSGGNTIYF,TGCAGTGCTAGTCTCTCAGGTGGAAACACCATATATTTT
TRBV5-1,12,TRBD1,.,TRBJ2-1,CASSSQGVEQFF,TGCGCCAGCAGCTCACAGGGGGTCGAGCAGTTCTTC
TRBV5-6,15,.,.,TRBJ2-3,CASSPAPGGTDTQYF,TGTGCCAGCAGCCCCGCCCCCGGGGGCACAGATACGCAGTATTTT
TRBV10-1,13,.,.,TRBJ2-7,CASSESPAYEQYF,TGCGCCAGCAGTGAGTCCCCGGCCTACGAGCAGTACTTC
TRBV18,17,TRBD2,once,TRBJ2-7,CASSPRTSGRQGYEQYF,TGTGCCAGCTCACCCAGGACTAGCGGGAGGCAAGGCTACGAGCAGTACTTC
TRBV28,15,TRBD2,.,TRBJ2-7,CASRGGGSGGYEQYF,TGTGCCAGCCGGGGTGGGGGTAGCGGGGGTTACGAGCAGTACTTC
TRBV27,16,.,.,TRBJ2-2,CASSLGPGRVTGELFF,TGTGCCAGCAGTTTGGGGCCGGGCAGGGTGACCGGGGAGCTGTTTTTT
TRBV15,14,.,.,TRBJ2-2,CATSGSPRNGELFF,TGTGCCACCAGCGGAAGTCCCAGGAACGGGGAGCTGTTTTTT
TRBV14,12,.,once,TRBJ1-2,CASSQNYYGYTF,TGTGCCAGCAGCCAAAACTACTATGGCTACACCTTC
TRBV6-6,14,TRBD1,.,TRBJ1-2,CASSYSTTGGGYTF,TGTGCCAGCAGTTACTCCACGACAGGGGGAGGCTACACCTTC
TRBV19,14,.,.,TRBJ2-7,CASSMGLGSYEQYF,TGTGCCAGTAGTATGGGTCTGGGCAGCTACGAGCAGTACTTC
TRBV10-3,15,TRBD1,once,TRBJ1-5,CAISQGDPSNQPQHF,TGTGCCATCAGTCAGGGGGACCCGAGCAATCAGCCCCAGCATTTT
TRBV6-5,14,TRBD1,.,TRBJ1-1,CASIKTGLNTEAFF,TGTGCCAGCATCAAGACAGGGCTGAACACTGAAGCTTTCTTT
TRBV24-1,16,TRBD2,.,TRBJ2-3,CATSDRGLAGVDTQYF,TGTGCCACCAGTGATCGCGGACTAGCGGGAGTAGATACGCAGTATTTT
TRBV3-1/TRBV3-2,14,.,.,TRBJ1-2,CASSQDTTANGYTF,TGTGCCAGCAGCCAAGATACGACAGCGAATGGCTACACCTTC
TRBV12-3/TRBV12-4,11,.,.,TRBJ2-7,CASAYSYEQYF,TGTGCCAGCGCCTACTCCTACGAGCAGTACTTC
TRBV19,15,TRBD1,.,TRBJ1-5,CASRDATGGREPQHF,TGTGCCAGTAGGGACGCGACAGGGGGTCGGGAGCCCCAGCATTTT
TRBV14,15,TRBD1,.,TRBJ2-1,CASSPRDRGPNEQFF,TGTGCCAGCAGCCCCCGGGACAGGGGGCCCAATGAGCAGTTCTTC
TRBV5-6,14,TRBD1,once,TRBJ1-4,CASSLGQLNEKLFF,TGTGCCAGCAGCCTGGGACAGCTAAATGAAAAACTGTTTTTT